The 20 T cell receptor beta chains presented below share a single source sample, sequenced in a study of blood T cell repertoires in COVID-19. TCRdb's copy holds only in-frame clones and misses some; the assay was immunoSEQ multiplex PCR. Among 150,000 to 250,000 clones, about 86% were seen once, and the ten largest hold 7.5%. Sequencing was done on a sample of PBMCs or T cells enriched from blood (not recorded which). The receptors here all came from a man aged 40-49 years who had recovered from COVID-19.

The chain recombines TRBV27 with TRBJ2-2; D perhaps matches TRBD1 (5 bases). The CDR3 loop spans 14 amino acids. Trimming took off 7 bases at V and 1 base at J, with 10 bases between the two ends. Per germline, CDR1 MNHEY and CDR2 SMNVEV (reference sequence). The CDR3 sequence: CASTNGQNTGELFF. In DNA form, the CDR3 reads TGTGCCAGCACCAATGGACAGAACACCGGGGAGCTGTTTTTT.

The chain combines TRBV28 with TRBJ1-5, with D possibly being TRBD1 (5 bases). Germline CDR1 and CDR2: MDHEN and SYDVKM. This CDR3 comprises 17 residues. The V end was cut by 7 bases, the J end by 0 bases, with 19 bases between. The CDR3 DNA reads as TGTGCCAGCACTACCTTTGAGTGGACAAGTAGCAATCAGCCCCAGCATTTT. Amino acid sequence: CASTTFEWTSSNQPQHF.

The sample holds one count of this clone. This chain links TRBV6-1 with TRBJ2-7; weak D call: TRBD2 (5 bases). The germline CDR1 and CDR2 sequences are MNHNS and SASEGT. V dropped 0 bases and J dropped 4 bases, with 13 bases sitting between them. This CDR3 is built from 15 residues. The CDR3 region has the DNA TGTGCCAGCAGTGAAGCGGTGCGGGCATCGTACGAGCAGTACTTC. Translating gives CASSEAVRASYEQYF.

The chain is built from TRBV5-1 and TRBJ2-3; TRBD1 might be the D (5 bases). Trimming stripped 3 bases from V and 1 base from J, with 18 bases between. The CDR3 is 17 residues long. Germline V gene data show CDR1 as SGHRS and CDR2 as YFSETQ. The CDR3 loop reads CASSSGALPSGTDTQYF. The CDR3 nucleotides read TGCGCCAGCAGCTCTGGGGCCCTACCCTCTGGCACAGATACGCAGTATTTT. Full variable domain (missing parts from reference TRBV5-1 and TRBJ2-3): KAGVTQTPRYLIKTRGQQVTLSCSPISGHRSVSWYQQTPGQGLQFLFEYFSETQRNKGNFPGRFSGRQFSNSRSEMNVSTLELGDSALYLCASSSGALPSGTDTQYFGPGTRLTVL.

The CDR3 sequence: CASRQDMVSNQPQHF. CDR3 in DNA: TGTGCCAGCAGACAGGATATGGTCAGCAATCAGCCCCAGCATTTT. This rearrangement joins TRBV6-5 to TRBJ1-5; a possible D gene is TRBD1 (5 bases). CDR3 length: 15 amino acids. The germline V gene encodes CDR1 MNHEY and CDR2 SVGAGI. Between the trimmed V and J ends, which lost 6 bases and 1 base, there was a span of 13 bases.

The chain joins TRBV18 to TRBJ1-6, with TRBD1 identical over 7 bases. The V segment lost 3 bases and the J segment 8 bases; nucleotides outside the gene matches: 10. Germline CDR1 and CDR2: KGHSH and LQKENI. The length of the CDR3 is 16 residues. CDR3 nucleotide sequence: TGTGCCAGCTCACCCCGGGGGGGCACAGGGGATTCACCCCTCCACTTT. Translation: CASSPRGGTGDSPLHF. Together with reference TRBV18 and TRBJ1-6, the CDR3 gives the full variable domain: NAGVMQNPRHLVRRRGQEARLRCSPMKGHSHVYWYRQLPEEGLKFMVYLQKENIIDESGMPKERFSAEFPKEGPSILRIQQVVRGDSAAYFCASSPRGGTGDSPLHFGNGTRLTVT.

The chain recombines TRBV10-3 with TRBJ1-1, with D perhaps matching TRBD1 (6 bases). The V gene lost 6 bases and the J gene lost 1 base, with 9 bases spanning the gap. CDR3 length equals 13 residues. Germline values: CDR1 ENHRY, CDR2 SYGVKD. The CDR3 DNA reads TGTGCCATCAGCGCCAGGGGGAACACTGAAGCTTTCTTT. Translation gives CAISARGNTEAFF.

This clone was detected only once. The chain employs TRBV30 and TRBJ1-2, with 9 bases lining up with TRBD1. Germline V gene lookup returns CDR1 GTSNPN and CDR2 SVGIG (reference sequence). This CDR3 spans 16 amino acids. The ends lost 0 bases at V and 2 bases at J; junction bases unmatched: 7. CDR3 sequence (DNA): TGTGCCTGGAGTGTAACGATGGGACAGGGAAACTATGGCTACACCTTC. Translation gives CAWSVTMGQGNYGYTF.

This chain uses TRBV30 with TRBJ1-2; 8 nucleotides match TRBD1. The germline V gene has CDR1 GTSNPN and CDR2 SVGIG (reference sequence). The CDR3 spans 13 residues. Trimming cost V 2 bases and J 3 bases; bases outside gene matches: 2. The CDR3 region is CAWSQDRDYGYTF. CDR3 in DNA: TGTGCCTGGAGTCAGGACAGGGACTATGGCTACACCTTC.

About this clone: Germline is not matched at one junction end, which may reflect a read error. The chain couples TRBV2 to TRBJ1-2; 10 positions agree with TRBD1. The CDR3 runs to 15 residues. Per germline, CDR1 SNHLY and CDR2 FYNNEI. Here the CDR3 DNA reads TGTGCCAGCAGGGAAGGACAGGGGGTCAACTATGGCTACACCTTC. Translating gives CASREGQGVNYGYTF.

This sequence joins TRBV28 and TRBJ1-2; 7 bases are shared with TRBD1. Germline CDR1 and CDR2: MDHEN and SYDVKM. The length of the CDR3 is 13 residues. V gave up 8 bases and J gave up 1 base; unmatched junction bases: 4. In nucleotides, the CDR3 is TGTGCCAGCCGGGACAGTCGTAACTATGGCTACACCTTC. Translating it yields CASRDSRNYGYTF.

The V call is TRBV4-1, the J call TRBJ1-3; tentative D call: TRBD1 (5 bases). V shed 1 base and J shed 11 bases, with 9 bases lying between them. Germline CDR1 MGHRA, CDR2 YSYEKL. There are 12 residues in the CDR3. CDR3 loop: CASSQVPGSIYF. Written as DNA, the CDR3 is TGCGCCAGCAGCCAAGTTCCAGGGTCCATATATTTT.

The chain couples TRBV29-1 to TRBJ1-2, with 9 nucleotides matching TRBD1. The CDR3 covers 13 residues. After removal of 6 bases from V and 6 bases from J, the junction contained 8 bases not matched to a gene. Germline lookup yields CDR1 SQVTM and CDR2 ANQGSEA. CDR3 residues: CSVSKTGGNGYTF. The CDR3 region has the DNA TGCAGCGTGAGCAAAACAGGGGGCAATGGCTACACCTTC.

The chain has TRBV5-1 and TRBJ2-5; 7 positions agree with TRBD2. The trim removed 5 bases at V and 2 bases at J, leaving 6 bases unmatched. The CDR3 is 14 amino acids. From germline, CDR1 is SGHRS and CDR2 YFSETQ. This chain's CDR3 is CASSGRAGQETQYF. For the CDR3, the DNA is TGCGCCAGCAGTGGGAGGGCGGGGCAAGAGACCCAGTACTTC.

The chain combines TRBV6-1 with TRBJ1-1; no definite D call. Deletions cut 3 bases from V and 8 bases from J, with 13 bases between. The CDR3 extends over 13 amino acids. The germline gives CDR1 MNHNS, CDR2 SASEGT. Here the CDR3 reads CASSEYEILEAFF. Here the CDR3 DNA reads TGTGCCAGCAGTGAGTACGAGATACTAGAAGCTTTCTTT.

The chain links TRBV5-4 to TRBJ1-4; no clear D. Germline loops: CDR1 SGHNT, CDR2 YYREEE (reference sequence). CDR3 length equals 17 residues. Deletions cut 0 bases from V and 6 bases from J, with 18 bases between. The CDR3 here is CASSLAPGSGSDEKLFF. For the CDR3, the DNA is TGTGCCAGCAGCTTGGCCCCGGGAAGTGGGTCGGATGAAAAACTGTTTTTT.

V usage is TRBV5-4 and J usage is TRBJ1-2, with a tentative D call TRBD1 (6 bases). The V gene's germline CDR1 is SGHNT and CDR2 YYREEE (reference sequence). This CDR3 spans 14 amino acids. V dropped 1 base and J dropped 3 bases, with 10 bases sitting between them. DNA of the CDR3: TGTGCCAGCAGCTTGTTGACAGGAGACTATGGCTACACCTTC. Amino acid sequence: CASSLLTGDYGYTF.

Note on this clone: Within the sample, other DNA sequences also encode this same CDR3. The rearrangement links TRBV7-6 to TRBJ1-1, with D possibly matching TRBD1 (5 bases). V lost 0 bases, J lost 2 bases, and 7 bases lay in between. This CDR3 is built from 14 residues. Germline V lookup: CDR1 SGHVS, CDR2 FNYEAQ. The CDR3 protein is CASSLAGVNTEAFF. The CDR3 DNA follows: TGTGCCAGCAGCTTAGCAGGGGTCAACACTGAAGCTTTCTTT.

This clone was picked up many times. The chain carries TRBV7-8 and TRBJ1-6; TRBD1 agrees at 7 bases. CDR1 and CDR2 from the germline V gene are SGHVS and FQNEAQ. This CDR3 contains 15 residues. V lost 1 base and J lost 7; bases outside the gene matches: 4. The CDR3 spells CASSLVDRNNSPLHF. The CDR3 DNA follows: TGTGCCAGCAGCTTAGTGGACAGGAACAATTCACCCCTCCACTTT.

V gene TRBV7-2 combines with J gene TRBJ1-5, with D perhaps matching TRBD1 (5 bases). Trimming stripped 2 bases from V and 3 bases from J, with 8 bases between. From germline, CDR1 is SGHTA and CDR2 FQGNSA. The CDR3 spans 14 residues. As DNA, the CDR3 is TGTGCCAGCAGCTTAATGACAGTCAATCAGCCCCAGCATTTT. This gives the protein CASSLMTVNQPQHF.